This TCR beta chain was captured in a study of beta chain features in type 1 diabetes. Germline values: CDR1 SNHLY, CDR2 FYNNEI. Trimming took off 7 bases at V and 6 bases at J, with 0 bases between the two ends. This CDR3 region has 9 residues. Broader study findings: VDJ junctions from type 1 diabetes patients carried fewer insertions and larger deletions. All four CD4+ subsets of Type 1 diabetes patients contained TCRB CDR3s that were moderately but significantly shorter. The study found that naive, central memory and Treg TCRB repertoires appeared more similar in patients than in healthy donors.

Markers CD45RO/CCR7/CD25/CD127/CD95/CD27 served to sort CD4+ naive, central memory, regulatory and stem cell-like memory cells. All of the isolated RNA was reverse transcribed, so expressed TCRB transcripts were sequenced. Measured with immunoSEQ multiplex PCR; TCRdb has only the in-frame clones, and not every one. The sample gives around 710,000 clones, around 11% of which show up once; 0.09% to 0.15% is in the top ten. To note about this clone: Its antigen is as yet unknown.

This TCR was recovered from a young man with type 1 diabetes. The chain joins TRBV2 to TRBJ2-2; D remains unclear. Sequencing was performed on naive CD4+ T cells from blood. CDR3 loop: CASTGELFF. In nucleotides, the CDR3 is TGTGCCAGCACCGGGGAGCTGTTTTTT.